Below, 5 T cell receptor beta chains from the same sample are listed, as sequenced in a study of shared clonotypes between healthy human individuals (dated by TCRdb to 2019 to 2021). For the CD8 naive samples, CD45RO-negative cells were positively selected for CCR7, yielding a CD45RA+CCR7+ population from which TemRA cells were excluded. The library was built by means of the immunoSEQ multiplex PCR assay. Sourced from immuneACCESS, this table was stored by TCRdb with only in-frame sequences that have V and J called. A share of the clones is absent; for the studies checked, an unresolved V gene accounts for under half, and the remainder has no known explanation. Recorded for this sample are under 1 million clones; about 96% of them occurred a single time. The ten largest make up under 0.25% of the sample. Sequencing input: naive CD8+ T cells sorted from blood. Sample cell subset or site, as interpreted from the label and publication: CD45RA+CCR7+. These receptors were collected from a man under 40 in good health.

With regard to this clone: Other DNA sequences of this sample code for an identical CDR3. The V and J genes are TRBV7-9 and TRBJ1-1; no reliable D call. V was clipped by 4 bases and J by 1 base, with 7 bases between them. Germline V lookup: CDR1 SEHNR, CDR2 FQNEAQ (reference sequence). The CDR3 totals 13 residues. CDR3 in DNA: TGTGCCAGCAGCTCAACAGAGAACACTGAAGCTTTCTTT. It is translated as CASSSTENTEAFF. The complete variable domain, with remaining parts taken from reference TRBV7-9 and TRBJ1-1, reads DTGVSQNPRHKITKRGQNVTFRCDPISEHNRLYWYRQTLGQGPEFLTYFQNEAQLEKSRLLSDRFSAERPKGSFSTLEIQRTEQGDSAMYLCASSSTENTEAFFGQGTRLTVV.

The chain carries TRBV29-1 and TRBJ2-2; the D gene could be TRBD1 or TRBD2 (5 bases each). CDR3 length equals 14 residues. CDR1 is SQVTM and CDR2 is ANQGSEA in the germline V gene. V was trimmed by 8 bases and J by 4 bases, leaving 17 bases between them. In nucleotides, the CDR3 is TGCAGCTTCCGGGGCAGGGATAGCACCGGGGAGCTGTTTTTT. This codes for CSFRGRDSTGELFF.

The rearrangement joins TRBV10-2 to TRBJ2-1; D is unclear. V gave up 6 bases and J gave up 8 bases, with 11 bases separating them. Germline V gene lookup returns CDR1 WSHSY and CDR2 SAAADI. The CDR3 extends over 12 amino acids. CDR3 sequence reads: CASSSQIDEQFF. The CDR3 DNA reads TGCGCCAGCAGCAGCCAGATAGATGAGCAGTTCTTC.

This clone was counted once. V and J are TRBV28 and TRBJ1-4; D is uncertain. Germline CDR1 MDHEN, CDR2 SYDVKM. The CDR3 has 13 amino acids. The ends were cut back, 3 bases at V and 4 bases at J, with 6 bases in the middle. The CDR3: CASSFPSNEKLFF. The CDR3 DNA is TGTGCCAGCAGTTTTCCCAGTAATGAAAAACTGTTTTTT.

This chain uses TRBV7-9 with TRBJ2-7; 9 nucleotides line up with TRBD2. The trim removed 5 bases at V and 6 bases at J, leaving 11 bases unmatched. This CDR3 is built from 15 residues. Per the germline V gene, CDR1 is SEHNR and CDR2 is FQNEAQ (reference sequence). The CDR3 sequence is CASSLTAAGGTEQYF. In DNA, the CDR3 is TGTGCCAGCAGCCTTACCGCAGCGGGAGGTACCGAGCAGTACTTC. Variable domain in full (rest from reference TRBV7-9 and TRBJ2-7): DTGVSQNPRHKITKRGQNVTFRCDPISEHNRLYWYRQTLGQGPEFLTYFQNEAQLEKSRLLSDRFSAERPKGSFSTLEIQRTEQGDSAMYLCASSLTAAGGTEQYFGPGTRLTVT.